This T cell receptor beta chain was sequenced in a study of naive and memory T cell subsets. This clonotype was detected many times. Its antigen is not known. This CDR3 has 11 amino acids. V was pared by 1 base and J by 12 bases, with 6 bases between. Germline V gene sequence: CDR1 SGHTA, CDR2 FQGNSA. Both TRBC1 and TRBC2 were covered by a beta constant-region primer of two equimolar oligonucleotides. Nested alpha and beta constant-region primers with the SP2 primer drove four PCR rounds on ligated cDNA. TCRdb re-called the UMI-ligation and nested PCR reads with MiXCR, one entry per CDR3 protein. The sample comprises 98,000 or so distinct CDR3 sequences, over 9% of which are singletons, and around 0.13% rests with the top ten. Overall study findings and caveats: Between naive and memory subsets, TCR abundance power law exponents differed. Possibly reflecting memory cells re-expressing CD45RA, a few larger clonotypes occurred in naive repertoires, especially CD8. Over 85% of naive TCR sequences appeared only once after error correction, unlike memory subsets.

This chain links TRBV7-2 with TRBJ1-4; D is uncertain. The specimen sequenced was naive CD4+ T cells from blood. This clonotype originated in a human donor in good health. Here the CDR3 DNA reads TGTGCCAGCAGCTTAGATCACCAACTGTTTTTT. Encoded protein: CASSLDHQLFF.